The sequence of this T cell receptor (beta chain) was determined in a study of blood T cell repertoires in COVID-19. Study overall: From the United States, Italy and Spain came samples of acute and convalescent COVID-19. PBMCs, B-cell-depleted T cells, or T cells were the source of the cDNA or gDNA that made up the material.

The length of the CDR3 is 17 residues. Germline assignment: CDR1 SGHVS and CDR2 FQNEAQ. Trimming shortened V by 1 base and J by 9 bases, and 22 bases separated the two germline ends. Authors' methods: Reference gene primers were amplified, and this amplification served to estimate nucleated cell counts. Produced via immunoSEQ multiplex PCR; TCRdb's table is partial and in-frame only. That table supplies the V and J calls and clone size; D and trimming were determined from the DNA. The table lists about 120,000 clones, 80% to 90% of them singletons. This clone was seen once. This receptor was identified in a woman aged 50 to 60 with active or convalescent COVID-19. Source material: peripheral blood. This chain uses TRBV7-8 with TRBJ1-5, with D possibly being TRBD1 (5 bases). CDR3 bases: TGTGCCAGCAGCTTAGGTAGGGCCTGGGGGGGGGATCGGCCCCAGCATTTT. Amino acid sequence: CASSLGRAWGGDRPQHF.